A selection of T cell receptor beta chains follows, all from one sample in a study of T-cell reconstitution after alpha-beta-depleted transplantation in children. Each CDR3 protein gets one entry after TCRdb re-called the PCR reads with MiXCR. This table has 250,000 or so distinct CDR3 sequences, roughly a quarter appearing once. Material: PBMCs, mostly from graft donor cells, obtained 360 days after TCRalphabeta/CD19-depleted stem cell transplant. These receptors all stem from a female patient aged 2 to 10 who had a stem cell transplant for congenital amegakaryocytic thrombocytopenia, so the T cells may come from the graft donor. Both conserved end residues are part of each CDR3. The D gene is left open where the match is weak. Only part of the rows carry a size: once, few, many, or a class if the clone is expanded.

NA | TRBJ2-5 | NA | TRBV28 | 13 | TGTGCCAGCACCCGGGGAGGGGGAGAGACCCAGTACTTC | CASTRGGGETQYF
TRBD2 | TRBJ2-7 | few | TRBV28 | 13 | TGTGCCAGCAGTCGAGCGGGACGCAACGAGCAGTACTTC | CASSRAGRNEQYF
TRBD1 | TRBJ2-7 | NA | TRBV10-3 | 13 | TGTGCCATCAGCGACAGGGTCGACGACGAGCAGTACTTC | CAISDRVDDEQYF
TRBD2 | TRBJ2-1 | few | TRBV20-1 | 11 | TGCAGTGTTAGTATAGCGGGTGAGCAGTTCTTC | CSVSIAGEQFF
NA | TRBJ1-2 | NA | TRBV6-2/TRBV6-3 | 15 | TGTGCCAGCAGGCAGACGGAGTTAGCTAACTATGGCTACACCTTC | CASRQTELANYGYTF
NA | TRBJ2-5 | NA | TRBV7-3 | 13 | TGTGCCAGCAGCTTAAGGCAGGAAGAGACCCAGTACTTC | CASSLRQEETQYF
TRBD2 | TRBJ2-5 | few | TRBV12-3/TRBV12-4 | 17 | TGTGCCAGCAGTTATAGCGGGGGGACGCGGCGACAAGAGACCCAGTACTTC | CASSYSGGTRRQETQYF
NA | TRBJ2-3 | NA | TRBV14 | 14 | TGTGCCAGCAGCCAAGACTATTGGACAGATACGCAGTATTTT | CASSQDYWTDTQYF
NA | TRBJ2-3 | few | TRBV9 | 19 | TGTGCCAGCAGCGTAGGTTTTTGGGAAAGCGGACGGGCGATGGATACGCAGTATTTT | CASSVGFWESGRAMDTQYF
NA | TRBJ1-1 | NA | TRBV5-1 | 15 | TGCGCCAGCAACTTGGGTGGACTATTGAGGACTGAAGCTTTCTTT | CASNLGGLLRTEAFF
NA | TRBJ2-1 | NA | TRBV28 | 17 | TGTGCCAGCAGTTTTGTGGCCGGGACCTACGCTTCTGGTGAGCAGTTCTTC | CASSFVAGTYASGEQFF
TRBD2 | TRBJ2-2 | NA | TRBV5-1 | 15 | TGCGCCAGCGGACCCTCTAGCGGCAACACCGGGGAGCTGTTTTTT | CASGPSSGNTGELFF
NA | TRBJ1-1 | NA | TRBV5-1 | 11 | TGCGCCAGCAGGTTGTACACTGAAGCTTTCTTT | CASRLYTEAFF
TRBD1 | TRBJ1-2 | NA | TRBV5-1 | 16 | TGCGCCAGCAGCTTGTTTGAGGGGACAGGGGTCTATGGCTACACCTTC | CASSLFEGTGVYGYTF
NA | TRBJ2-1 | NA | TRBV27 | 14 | TGTGCCAGCAGTTGGGGGGTCTCCTACAATGAGCAGTTCTTC | CASSWGVSYNEQFF
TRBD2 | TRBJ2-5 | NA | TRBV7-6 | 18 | TGTGCCAGCAGCTTAGATAATGCCCTAGCGGGAGGGTCGGAGGCCCAGTACTTC | CASSLDNALAGGSEAQYF
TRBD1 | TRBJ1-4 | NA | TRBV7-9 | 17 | TGTGCCAGCAGCCCCCGGGACAGCTCTGCAACTAATGAAAAACTGTTTTTT | CASSPRDSSATNEKLFF
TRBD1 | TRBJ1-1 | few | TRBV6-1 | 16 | TGTGCCAGCAGCCGCGGACAGGTTGGGATGAACACTGAAGCTTTCTTT | CASSRGQVGMNTEAFF
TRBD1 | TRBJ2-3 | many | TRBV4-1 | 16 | TGCGCCAGCAGCTACTGGACAGGGGGAAATTCAGATACGCAGTATTTT | CASSYWTGGNSDTQYF
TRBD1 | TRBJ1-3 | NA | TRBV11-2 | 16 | TGTGCCAGCAGCAAGGGACAGCCTTTCTCTGGAAACACCATATATTTT | CASSKGQPFSGNTIYF
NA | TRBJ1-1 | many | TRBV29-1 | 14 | TGCAGCGTTGAATGGCGGGGCATGGGCACTGAAGCTTTCTTT | CSVEWRGMGTEAFF
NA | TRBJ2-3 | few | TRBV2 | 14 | TGTGCCAGCAGCCGAAACTCTGGCACAGATACGCAGTATTTT | CASSRNSGTDTQYF
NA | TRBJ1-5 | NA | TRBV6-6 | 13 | TGTGCCAGCAAAGATAGCAGCAATCAGCCCCAGCATTTT | CASKDSSNQPQHF